This T cell receptor (beta chain) is from a study of beta chain features in type 1 diabetes. As every portion of the isolated RNA was reverse transcribed, the sequencing read expressed TCRB transcripts. Clones were read by immunoSEQ multiplex PCR, and TCRdb kept only the in-frame ones, dropping some. Here the sample spans approximately 250,000 clones, 9.6% being singletons. This clone was recorded a few times. Its matching antigen is unknown. Trimming at V came to 0 bases and at J to 4 bases, leaving 11 bases not matched to a gene. Germline CDR1 GTSNPN, CDR2 SVGIG (reference sequence). The CDR3 covers 16 residues. Overall study findings and caveats: Across all four CD4+ subsets, people with type 1 diabetes showed modestly shorter TCRB CDR3s.

The receptor was derived from a woman younger than 35 in good health. Sample: naive CD4+ T cells from blood. The rearrangement links TRBV30 to TRBJ2-5; 7 nucleotides match TRBD2. The CDR3 nucleotides are TGTGCCTGGAGTGTACGGGGGGAAATAGGCGTAGAGACCCAGTACTTC. This sequence encodes CAWSVRGEIGVETQYF.